This entry lists 5 T cell receptor beta chains sequenced from one sample in a study of shared clonotypes between healthy human individuals. Produced via immunoSEQ multiplex PCR; TCRdb's table is partial and in-frame only. This sample has 2 million to 2.5 million clones, with 80% to 95% found just once. Sequencing was done on a sample of naive CD4+ T cells from PBMCs. Subset indicated: CD45RA+ positively selected. These receptor sequences come from a man between 18 and 35 years old in good health. Some clones in this sample may be carry-over from other donors' samples.

Worth noting for this clone: At the DNA level, this CDR3 is encoded by other sequences in the same sample as well. The chain employs TRBV11-2 and TRBJ2-7; D call uncertain. The V and J ends lost 0 bases and 0 bases respectively, with 6 bases between them. The CDR3 is 14 residues long. The germline gives CDR1 SGHAT, CDR2 FQNNGV. This CDR3 reads CASSLDLSSYEQYF. CDR3 nucleotides: TGTGCCAGCAGCTTAGATCTAAGCTCCTACGAGCAGTACTTC. Full variable domain (remainder filled in from reference TRBV11-2 and TRBJ2-7): EAGVAQSPRYKIIEKRQSVAFWCNPISGHATLYWYQQILGQGPKLLIQFQNNGVVDDSQLPKDRFSAERLKGVDSTLKIQPAKLEDSAVYLCASSLDLSSYEQYFGPGTRLTVT.

CDR3 residues: CASAHGTQETQYF. CDR3 nucleotides: TGTGCCAGCGCCCACGGGACTCAAGAGACCCAGTACTTC. The genes are TRBV6-1 and TRBJ2-5; D might be TRBD2 (6 bases). Germline-derived CDR1 and CDR2 are MNHNS and SASEGT. The CDR3 has 13 amino acids. With 8 bases removed from V and 2 bases from J, the gap between germline ends came to 12 bases.

The gene calls are TRBV30 and TRBJ2-5; D call uncertain. CDR3 size: 16 residues. Germline CDR1 and CDR2: GTSNPN and SVGIG (reference sequence). V was clipped by 4 bases and J by 5 bases, with 23 bases between them. The CDR3 loop reads CAWTPAARPAAETQYF. Written as DNA, the CDR3 is TGTGCCTGGACTCCCGCCGCGCGGCCGGCGGCGGAGACCCAGTACTTC.

The V gene is TRBV18, the J gene TRBJ2-7, with D perhaps assigned TRBD1 or TRBD2 (5 bases each). CDR1 KGHSH and CDR2 LQKENI come from the germline V gene. The V gene lost 4 bases and the J gene lost 4 bases, with 17 bases spanning the gap. CDR3 length equals 15 residues. DNA for the CDR3: TGTGCCAGCTCACAGTCAAGGGGTGGGGGATACGAGCAGTACTTC. As protein: CASSQSRGGGYEQYF.

This chain joins TRBV15 and TRBJ1-5, with TRBD1 as a possible D gene (5 bases). Germline V gene sequence: CDR1 LNHNV, CDR2 YYDKDF (reference sequence). Trimming took off 3 bases at V and 3 bases at J, with 15 bases between the two ends. The CDR3 runs 16 residues. The CDR3 loop reads CATSRQTTAYNQPQHF. The CDR3 nucleotides are TGTGCCACCAGCAGGCAAACGACAGCCTACAATCAGCCCCAGCATTTT.